A selection of T cell receptor beta chains follows, all from one sample in a study of PD-1 blockade in classical Hodgkin lymphoma. Clones were read by immunoSEQ multiplex PCR, and TCRdb kept only the in-frame ones, dropping some. This table holds 45,000 or so clones, 88% found once. The source material was peripheral blood mononuclear cells (PBMCs), sampled at baseline. These TCRs come from a human donor with classical Hodgkin lymphoma. The CDR3 runs from the conserved cysteine through the conserved F or W. The D gene is left open where the match is weak. Part of the rows lack a size; the others show once, few, many or a class for expanded clones.

clone size: -
D gene: TRBD1
V gene: TRBV5-4
J gene: TRBJ2-7
CDR3 protein: CASSFRDSPYEQYF
CDR3 DNA: TGTGCCAGCAGCTTCCGGGACAGCCCCTACGAGCAGTACTTC

clone size: -
D gene: TRBD1
V gene: TRBV27
J gene: TRBJ1-4
CDR3 protein: CASSPGTGFREKLFF
CDR3 DNA: TGTGCCAGCAGTCCGGGGACAGGGTTTCGCGAAAAACTGTTTTTT

clone size: -
D gene: -
V gene: TRBV7-9
J gene: TRBJ1-2
CDR3 protein: CASSTGTDFFKAVSGYTF
CDR3 DNA: TGTGCCAGCAGCACCGGGACCGACTTCTTTAAGGCGGTTAGTGGCTACACCTTC

clone size: few
D gene: TRBD1
V gene: TRBV4-2
J gene: TRBJ1-1
CDR3 protein: CASSQARTGGTEAFF
CDR3 DNA: TGTGCCAGCAGCCAAGCTCGGACAGGGGGAACTGAAGCTTTCTTT

clone size: few
D gene: -
V gene: TRBV2
J gene: TRBJ2-3
CDR3 protein: CASGPVGTDTQYF
CDR3 DNA: TGTGCCAGCGGCCCCGTTGGCACAGATACGCAGTATTTT

clone size: -
D gene: -
V gene: TRBV6-5
J gene: TRBJ2-2
CDR3 protein: CASSYSPGELFF
CDR3 DNA: TGTGCCAGCAGTTATTCCCCCGGGGAGCTGTTTTTT

clone size: -
D gene: -
V gene: TRBV11-3
J gene: TRBJ2-7
CDR3 protein: CASSLPGSPYEQYF
CDR3 DNA: TGTGCCAGCTCCTTACCGGGCTCCCCCTACGAGCAGTACTTC

clone size: -
D gene: -
V gene: TRBV29-1
J gene: TRBJ2-3
CDR3 protein: CSATGISTDTQYF
CDR3 DNA: TGCAGCGCTACAGGGATCAGCACAGATACGCAGTATTTT

clone size: -
D gene: -
V gene: TRBV7-2
J gene: TRBJ2-1
CDR3 protein: CASSPYALEQFF
CDR3 DNA: TGTGCCAGCAGCCCTTACGCATTAGAGCAGTTCTTC

clone size: -
D gene: -
V gene: TRBV5-6
J gene: TRBJ1-4
CDR3 protein: CASKDSLNEKLFF
CDR3 DNA: TGTGCCAGCAAGGACAGTCTTAATGAAAAACTGTTTTTT

clone size: -
D gene: TRBD1
V gene: TRBV18
J gene: TRBJ2-3
CDR3 protein: CASSHLGQAAADTQYF
CDR3 DNA: TGTGCCAGCTCACACCTCGGACAGGCGGCGGCAGATACGCAGTATTTT

clone size: once
D gene: TRBD2
V gene: TRBV10-2
J gene: TRBJ2-5
CDR3 protein: CASSPGLAGKETQYF
CDR3 DNA: TGCGCCAGCAGCCCGGGACTAGCGGGAAAAGAGACCCAGTACTTC

clone size: -
D gene: -
V gene: TRBV18
J gene: TRBJ1-2
CDR3 protein: CASSPSYLGLGGYTF
CDR3 DNA: TGTGCCAGCTCACCCTCATATCTGGGGCTGGGGGGCTACACCTTC

clone size: -
D gene: TRBD1
V gene: TRBV4-1
J gene: TRBJ1-2
CDR3 protein: CASRRTGANYGYTF
CDR3 DNA: TGCGCCAGCAGACGAACAGGGGCTAACTATGGCTACACCTTC

clone size: -
D gene: -
V gene: TRBV28
J gene: TRBJ2-5
CDR3 protein: CASSEQGLRETQYF
CDR3 DNA: TGTGCCAGCAGCGAACAAGGGCTTAGAGAGACCCAGTACTTC

clone size: -
D gene: TRBD2
V gene: TRBV28
J gene: TRBJ2-7
CDR3 protein: CASSWTSGGRQGYEQYF
CDR3 DNA: TGTGCCAGCAGTTGGACTAGCGGGGGCCGACAGGGGTACGAGCAGTACTTC

clone size: -
D gene: TRBD2
V gene: TRBV5-1
J gene: TRBJ2-3
CDR3 protein: CASSLASGTSGRFFPDTQYF
CDR3 DNA: TGCGCCAGCAGCTTGGCTTCCGGGACTAGCGGGAGGTTTTTCCCAGATACGCAGTATTTT

clone size: -
D gene: -
V gene: TRBV9
J gene: TRBJ1-1
CDR3 protein: CASSVAGLDQAFF
CDR3 DNA: TGTGCCAGCAGCGTAGCGGGTCTGGATCAAGCTTTCTTT

clone size: -
D gene: -
V gene: TRBV5-1
J gene: TRBJ2-1
CDR3 protein: CASSLDGLYYEQFF
CDR3 DNA: TGCGCCAGCAGCTTGGATGGGCTTTATTATGAGCAGTTCTTC

clone size: -
D gene: TRBD1
V gene: TRBV7-8
J gene: TRBJ2-4
CDR3 protein: CASSPGQGNIQYF
CDR3 DNA: TGTGCCAGCAGCCCCGGACAGGGAAACATTCAGTACTTC

clone size: -
D gene: -
V gene: TRBV9
J gene: TRBJ2-7
CDR3 protein: CASSEGGEQYF
CDR3 DNA: TGTGCCAGCAGCGAGGGTGGCGAGCAGTACTTC

clone size: -
D gene: -
V gene: TRBV28
J gene: TRBJ1-1
CDR3 protein: CASSFAAQGNTEAFF
CDR3 DNA: TGTGCCAGCAGTTTTGCGGCACAGGGGAACACTGAAGCTTTCTTT

clone size: -
D gene: -
V gene: TRBV11-2
J gene: TRBJ2-3
CDR3 protein: CASSLAGGTDTQYF
CDR3 DNA: TGTGCCAGCAGCTTAGCGGGGGGCACAGATACGCAGTATTTT

clone size: -
D gene: TRBD2
V gene: TRBV6-6
J gene: TRBJ2-2
CDR3 protein: CASSLSGTSTGELFF
CDR3 DNA: TGTGCCAGCAGCCTTTCCGGGACTAGCACCGGGGAGCTGTTTTTT

clone size: -
D gene: -
V gene: TRBV19
J gene: TRBJ1-5
CDR3 protein: CASSILAGNQPQHF
CDR3 DNA: TGTGCCAGTAGTATTCTAGCGGGCAATCAGCCCCAGCATTTT

clone size: -
D gene: TRBD2
V gene: TRBV15
J gene: TRBJ2-2
CDR3 protein: CATSRVRLAGNGELFF
CDR3 DNA: TGTGCCACCAGCAGAGTTCGACTAGCGGGGAACGGGGAGCTGTTTTTT

clone size: -
D gene: -
V gene: TRBV7-3
J gene: TRBJ2-1
CDR3 protein: CASSLVVGGPDEQFF
CDR3 DNA: TGTGCCAGCAGCTTAGTGGTTGGAGGGCCTGATGAGCAGTTCTTC

clone size: -
D gene: TRBD1
V gene: TRBV19
J gene: TRBJ1-4
CDR3 protein: CASSARTQGNEKLFF
CDR3 DNA: TGTGCCAGTAGTGCCCGGACACAGGGGAATGAAAAACTGTTTTTT

clone size: -
D gene: -
V gene: TRBV11-2
J gene: TRBJ2-1
CDR3 protein: CASSQGNEASDYNEQFF
CDR3 DNA: TGTGCCAGCAGCCAAGGTAATGAGGCTAGCGATTACAATGAGCAGTTCTTC

clone size: -
D gene: -
V gene: TRBV2
J gene: TRBJ2-5
CDR3 protein: CASREAETIQETQYF
CDR3 DNA: TGTGCCAGCAGGGAAGCGGAGACGATTCAAGAGACCCAGTACTTC

clone size: -
D gene: -
V gene: TRBV27
J gene: TRBJ1-3
CDR3 protein: CASRSDSGNTIYF
CDR3 DNA: TGTGCCAGCAGGAGCGACTCTGGAAACACCATATATTTT

clone size: -
D gene: -
V gene: TRBV2
J gene: TRBJ2-7
CDR3 protein: CASSSGLSSYEQYF
CDR3 DNA: TGTGCCAGCAGTTCGGGCCTTAGCTCCTACGAGCAGTACTTC

clone size: -
D gene: -
V gene: TRBV19
J gene: TRBJ2-3
CDR3 protein: CASSRSTDTQYF
CDR3 DNA: TGTGCCAGTAGTCGTTCCACAGATACGCAGTATTTT

clone size: -
D gene: TRBD1
V gene: TRBV7-9
J gene: TRBJ1-1
CDR3 protein: CASSLGQGKTEAFF
CDR3 DNA: TGTGCCAGCAGCCTGGGACAGGGTAAGACTGAAGCTTTCTTT

clone size: -
D gene: -
V gene: TRBV5-4
J gene: TRBJ2-5
CDR3 protein: CASSRGGGSQETQYF
CDR3 DNA: TGTGCCAGCAGCCGAGGGGGGGGCAGCCAAGAGACCCAGTACTTC

clone size: -
D gene: TRBD2
V gene: TRBV6-6
J gene: TRBJ2-4
CDR3 protein: CASSYSGGRENIQYF
CDR3 DNA: TGTGCCAGCAGTTACTCGGGCGGGAGGGAAAACATTCAGTACTTC

clone size: few
D gene: -
V gene: TRBV15
J gene: TRBJ1-2
CDR3 protein: CATSRDRVYGYTF
CDR3 DNA: TGTGCCACCAGCAGAGATCGGGTCTACGGCTACACCTTC

clone size: medium-sized
D gene: -
V gene: TRBV10-2
J gene: TRBJ2-7
CDR3 protein: CASSDMITYEQYF
CDR3 DNA: TGCGCCAGCAGTGACATGATAACCTACGAGCAGTACTTC

clone size: -
D gene: -
V gene: TRBV15
J gene: TRBJ2-2
CDR3 protein: CATSRDMGSVNTGELFF
CDR3 DNA: TGTGCCACCAGCAGAGATATGGGGAGCGTGAACACCGGGGAGCTGTTTTTT

clone size: -
D gene: -
V gene: TRBV5-1
J gene: TRBJ1-5
CDR3 protein: CASSLDGVNQPQHF
CDR3 DNA: TGCGCCAGCAGCTTGGACGGGGTTAATCAGCCCCAGCATTTT

clone size: -
D gene: -
V gene: TRBV4-2
J gene: TRBJ2-7
CDR3 protein: CASSQGAGTVYEQYF
CDR3 DNA: TGTGCCAGCAGCCAAGGGGCCGGGACGGTCTACGAGCAGTACTTC

clone size: -
D gene: -
V gene: TRBV6-5
J gene: TRBJ2-3
CDR3 protein: CASSSMFPDTQYF
CDR3 DNA: TGTGCCAGCAGCTCCATGTTCCCAGATACGCAGTATTTT